What follows is one T cell receptor beta chain and its context. PRAID combined immunodeficiency and autoinflammation. The V segment lost 6 bases and the J segment 1 base; nucleotides outside the gene matches: 9. The CDR3 contains 17 residues. CDR1 and CDR2 (germline): SEHNR, FQNEAQ (reference sequence). The data belong to a study of stem cell transplantation in POMP-related autoinflammatory disease. Whole-study context: The study hypothesized thymoproteasome defects skew the TRB repertoire via impaired CD8+ selection. Before transplant: CD4+ naive skewing, low CD8+ proportions, reduced cytokine secretion.

Measured with immunoSEQ multiplex PCR; TCRdb has only the in-frame clones, and not every one. The table shows 9,000 to 10,000 clones, with roughly 83% occurring only once. Sequenced material: CD4+ T cells from PBMCs, taken after stem cell transplantation. The sequence was collected from a human patient with POMP-related autoinflammation and immune dysregulation (PRAID). The graft donor may have given rise to some T cells. The chain employs TRBV7-9 and TRBJ1-4; the match to TRBD1 covers 9 bases. CDR3 in DNA: TGTGCCAGCAGGAAGTGGGACAGGGAGGTAACTAATGAAAAACTGTTTTTT. It is translated as CASRKWDREVTNEKLFF.